This T cell receptor (beta chain) was profiled in a study of a mutant IDH1 vaccine in newly diagnosed glioma. Study background: In weeks 1, 3, 5, 7, 11, 15, 19 and 23, patients were immunized, eight times in all. Before enrollment, patients got radiotherapy alone, temozolomide alone, or mostly the combination.

Time point indicated: week 5, during vaccination. Each vaccine dose was 300 ug of mutant IDH1 20-mer peptide, with topical imiquimod. Each donor presented with a new WHO grade 3 or 4 astrocytoma that tested IDH1-mutant and showed ATRX loss. Clones were read by immunoSEQ multiplex PCR, and TCRdb kept only the in-frame ones, dropping some. The table records roughly 28,000 clones, roughly nine tenths of them present only once. Note on this clone: As yet, its antigen is unknown.

Study results and limitations: Pseudoprogression showed no apparent link to changes in top peripheral T cell clonotypes.

Sequenced material: PBMCs, taken from a glioma patient whose treatment included an IDH1 peptide vaccine. The sequence derives from a young man with glioma.

The CDR3 spells CAISESPRAEKLFF. The DNA of the CDR3 is TGTGCCATCAGTGAGTCCCCCCGGGCCGAAAAACTGTTTTTT. The V call is TRBV10-3, the J call TRBJ1-4; D is undetermined. The CDR3 spans 14 residues. Germline CDR1 ENHRY, CDR2 SYGVKD. V was pared by 0 bases and J by 8 bases, with 10 bases between.